The 30 T cell receptor beta chains below come from one sample, sequenced in a study of B cell selection in AIRE deficiency. The sorted conventional CD4 T cells were gated as CD4+CD127+. Repertoires were generated with immunoSEQ multiplex PCR, while TCRdb's copy carries only in-frame clones and drops some. The sample comprises tens of thousands of clones, almost 97% of which are singletons, and roughly 0.3% rests with the top ten. Sequences were obtained from conventional CD4+ T cells sorted from PBMCs. Receptor source: a human donor with AIRE deficiency.

The gene calls are TRBV6-5 and TRBJ1-1, with D hard to call. V was cut by 9 bases and J by 2 bases, with 19 bases left in between. This CDR3 is built from 15 residues. Germline V gene lookup returns CDR1 MNHEY and CDR2 SVGAGI. This CDR3 is CASSPNAYDNTEAFF. The CDR3 nucleotides read TGTGCCAGTAGCCCCAATGCATACGATAACACTGAAGCTTTCTTT.

The chain joins TRBV6-6 to TRBJ2-7; 10 bases are shared with TRBD2. The germline gives CDR1 MNHNY, CDR2 SVGAGI (reference sequence). J was trimmed by 4 bases and V by 0 bases; bases with no gene match: 3. The CDR3 has 15 residues. The CDR3 coding sequence is TGTGCCAGCAGTTACTCGCTAGCGGGGGATTACGAGCAGTACTTC. Residues: CASSYSLAGDYEQYF.

Here the CDR3 reads CASSSWTDQPQHF. The CDR3 bases are TGTGCCAGCAGCTCGTGGACAGATCAGCCCCAGCATTTT. The chain recombines TRBV7-9 with TRBJ1-5; the D gene is possibly TRBD1 (6 bases). Trimming stripped 4 bases from V and 5 bases from J, with 9 bases between. The CDR3 sequence is 13 residues long. The germline gives CDR1 SEHNR, CDR2 FQNEAQ (reference sequence).

This clone was observed a single time. The rearrangement links TRBV27 to TRBJ2-3; perhaps TRBD2 as D (5 bases). CDR1 is MNHEY and CDR2 is SMNVEV in the germline V gene (reference sequence). The CDR3 spans 14 residues. V was cut by 5 bases and J by 2 bases, with 11 bases left in between. CDR3 coding DNA: TGTGCCAGCAGTCCCACGGGATCCACAGATACGCAGTATTTT. Protein sequence: CASSPTGSTDTQYF.

V and J are TRBV19 and TRBJ1-4; no clear D gene. The germline CDR1 and CDR2 sequences are LNHDA and SQIVND (reference sequence). Trimming removed 7 bases at V and 8 bases at J, with 17 bases between. The CDR3 has 14 amino acids. The CDR3 nucleotides are TGTGCCAGTACCCCCGCGTACTCCAGAGAAAAACTGTTTTTT. Amino acid sequence: CASTPAYSREKLFF.

This chain uses TRBV19 with TRBJ1-6; 7 bases agree with TRBD1. This CDR3 region has 14 residues. The ends lost 6 bases at V and 11 bases at J; junction bases unmatched: 10. The V gene's germline CDR1 is LNHDA and CDR2 SQIVND (reference sequence). The CDR3 nucleotides are TGTGCCAGTAGCGTCGACAGGGCCCCAACACCCCTCCACTTT. Translated, it gives CASSVDRAPTPLHF.

The chain employs TRBV21-1 and TRBJ1-1; the table's D call, TRBD1, has no DNA check behind it. TRBV21-1 is a pseudogene segment. The CDR3 is 17 amino acids. The CDR3: CASSPNGTGSFNTEAFF. The CDR3 region has the DNA TGTGCCAGCAGCCCCAATGGGACAGGGAGTTTTAACACTGAAGCTTTCTTT.

The rearrangement uses TRBV18 and TRBJ2-1; D unresolved. This CDR3 contains 16 residues. The germline V gene encodes CDR1 KGHSH and CDR2 LQKENI. V was trimmed by 1 base and J by 0 bases, leaving 10 bases between them. The chain's CDR3 is CASSPRRPSSYNEQFF. The DNA of the CDR3 is TGTGCCAGCTCACCACGTCGGCCCTCCTCCTACAATGAGCAGTTCTTC.

This chain connects TRBV28 to TRBJ1-6; a weak D match, TRBD1 (5 bases). Germline assignment: CDR1 MDHEN and CDR2 SYDVKM. The CDR3 length is 14 residues. Trimming stripped 0 bases from V and 7 bases from J, with 7 bases between. Written as DNA, the CDR3 is TGTGCCAGCAGTTTATGGACAGCAAATTCACCCCTCCACTTT. This sequence encodes CASSLWTANSPLHF.

The chain combines TRBV4-3 with TRBJ1-6; no definite D call. This CDR3 is built from 16 residues. Trimming pared 0 bases from V and 4 bases from J, leaving 10 bases between. Germline V gene lookup returns CDR1 LGHNA and CDR2 YSLEER. The CDR3 spells CASSQDSVEYNSPLHF. CDR3 nucleotides: TGCGCCAGCAGCCAAGATTCGGTAGAATATAATTCACCCCTCCACTTT.

The chain couples TRBV6-1 to TRBJ2-7, with D perhaps matching TRBD2 (6 bases). Trimming removed 3 bases from V and 4 bases from J, with 19 bases in between. This CDR3 region has 16 residues. The germline gives CDR1 MNHNS, CDR2 SASEGT. DNA for the CDR3: TGTGCCAGCAGTGACTTCCATCTAGCGAGAGGATACGAGCAGTACTTC. Translated, it gives CASSDFHLARGYEQYF.

The V and J genes are TRBV5-1 and TRBJ1-6, with 7 bases identical to TRBD1. V gave up 4 bases and J gave up 6 bases; unmatched junction bases: 7. The germline gives CDR1 SGHRS, CDR2 YFSETQ. The CDR3 runs 15 residues. The chain's CDR3 is CASSPAGTANSPLHF. The CDR3 coding sequence is TGCGCCAGCAGCCCCGCCGGGACAGCTAATTCACCCCTCCACTTT.

The CDR3 bases are TGTGCCAGCAGCTTGGGTGGGGTTGGCTACGAGCAGTACTTC. Amino acids: CASSLGGVGYEQYF. J is TRBJ2-7 and V is TRBV7-2, with D unresolved. The CDR3 runs to 14 residues. Germline V gene lookup returns CDR1 SGHTA and CDR2 FQGNSA. V lost 3 bases and J 3 bases, leaving 12 bases between the germline ends. Looking up the rest from reference TRBV7-2 and TRBJ2-7 gives the full variable domain: GAGVSQSPSNKVTEKGKDVELRCDPISGHTALYWYRQSLGQGLEFLIYFQGNSAPDKSGLPSDRFSAERTGGSVSTLTIQRTQQEDSAVYLCASSLGGVGYEQYFGPGTRLTVT.

The chain employs TRBV29-1 and TRBJ2-3, with D possibly TRBD2 on 6 matching bases. Germline V gene data show CDR1 as SQVTM and CDR2 as ANQGSEA. V was trimmed by 7 bases and J by 6 bases, leaving 20 bases between them. The CDR3 spans 14 residues. The CDR3 loop is CSGDRASGWDTQYF. The CDR3 DNA reads as TGCAGCGGCGATAGAGCAAGCGGGTGGGATACGCAGTATTTT.

The CDR3 DNA follows: TGTGCCAGCAGTTACCGGCAGAATGAAAAACTGTTTTTT. Residues: CASSYRQNEKLFF. This sequence joins TRBV6-5 and TRBJ1-4, with D uncertain. Trimming removed 2 bases from V and 5 bases from J, with 6 bases in between. The CDR3 has 13 amino acids. Per germline, CDR1 MNHEY and CDR2 SVGAGI.

The rearrangement uses TRBV4-2 and TRBJ1-2, with 8 bases matching TRBD1. This CDR3 has 18 residues. After removal of 5 bases from V and 1 base from J, the junction contained 15 bases not matched to a gene. Per germline, CDR1 LGHNA and CDR2 YNFKEQ. CDR3 in DNA: TGTGCCAGCAGCAAATTCATGGCGACAGGGGACGTTAACTATGGCTACACCTTC. Translated: CASSKFMATGDVNYGYTF.

This chain uses TRBV27 with TRBJ2-5; D gene uncertain. Germline V CDR1 and CDR2: MNHEY, SMNVEV (reference sequence). V lost 1 base to trimming and J lost 0 bases, with 15 bases between them. This CDR3 comprises 17 residues. This CDR3 is CASSLYAIPTDQETQYF. The CDR3 bases are TGTGCCAGCAGTTTATATGCAATTCCAACCGACCAAGAGACCCAGTACTTC.

The CDR3 is CAWKGTGDTEAFF. Written as DNA, the CDR3 is TGTGCCTGGAAAGGGACAGGGGACACTGAAGCTTTCTTT. This chain links TRBV30 with TRBJ1-1; 10 positions match TRBD1. J gave up 3 bases and V 4 bases, and 2 bases lay outside the gene matches. The CDR3 sequence is 13 residues long. In germline, CDR1 is GTSNPN, CDR2 SVGIG (reference sequence).

This sequence joins TRBV5-1 and TRBJ2-7; a possible D gene is TRBD1 (5 bases). This CDR3 comprises 13 residues. Germline CDR1 reads SGHRS; CDR2 reads YFSETQ. The V end was cut by 4 bases, the J end by 3 bases, with 11 bases between. The CDR3 DNA sequence: TGCGCCAGCAGCCTCCTACAGGACTACGAGCAGTACTTC. It is translated as CASSLLQDYEQYF.

The V gene is TRBV6-6, the J gene TRBJ2-7; 10 bases are shared with TRBD2. Germline-derived CDR1 and CDR2 are MNHNY and SVGAGI (reference sequence). The CDR3 contains 15 residues. With 9 bases clipped from V and 3 bases from J, the junction kept 11 bases outside the gene matches. The CDR3 DNA reads as TGTGCCAGTCGAGTAGCGGGAGGCGCCAACTACGAGCAGTACTTC. This translates into CASRVAGGANYEQYF.

The chain uses TRBV27 and TRBJ2-1; D perhaps matches TRBD2 (5 bases). Germline V lookup: CDR1 MNHEY, CDR2 SMNVEV (reference sequence). Trimming left V 4 bases short and J 0 bases short, with 13 bases between. The CDR3 covers 16 residues. Written as DNA, the CDR3 is TGTGCCAGCAGTTGGAGTGTAGCGCCCTCCTACAATGAGCAGTTCTTC. Its protein product is CASSWSVAPSYNEQFF.

CDR3: CASSLTRRGSADTQYF. The CDR3 DNA follows: TGTGCCAGCAGTCTGACGCGGCGGGGGTCCGCAGATACGCAGTATTTT. This sequence joins TRBV27 and TRBJ2-3; 7 nucleotides align to TRBD2. This CDR3 region has 16 residues. Germline V gene data show CDR1 as MNHEY and CDR2 as SMNVEV (reference sequence). The trim removed 5 bases at V and 4 bases at J, leaving 12 bases unmatched.

The chain has TRBV19 and TRBJ2-1, with 7 bases lining up with TRBD2. The CDR3 covers 14 residues. Germline V gene lookup returns CDR1 LNHDA and CDR2 SQIVND (reference sequence). V lost 6 bases, J lost 3 bases, and 5 bases stayed unmatched. In DNA form, the CDR3 reads TGTGCCAGTAGGCTCCGGGACTACTACAATGAGCAGTTCTTC. The encoded protein is CASRLRDYYNEQFF. The full variable domain, its missing parts supplied by reference TRBV19 and TRBJ2-1, is DGGITQSPKYLFRKEGQNVTLSCEQNLNHDAMYWYRQDPGQGLRLIYYSQIVNDFQKGDIAEGYSVSREKKESFPLTVTSAQKNPTAFYLCASRLRDYYNEQFFGPGTRLTVL.

The J gene is TRBJ1-2, the V gene TRBV9, with no clear D. V lost 0 bases, J lost 4 bases, and 13 bases lay in between. CDR1 and CDR2 from the germline V gene are SGDLS and YYNGEE. The CDR3 is 15 residues long. In DNA form, the CDR3 reads TGTGCCAGCAGCGTAGCCGAAGGCCTTTTCTATGGCTACACCTTC. It specifies CASSVAEGLFYGYTF.

The chain carries TRBV11-3 and TRBJ2-3, with 7 nucleotides matching TRBD2. The V segment lost 1 base and the J segment 0 bases; nucleotides outside the gene matches: 1. Germline V gives CDR1 SGHNT, CDR2 YENEEA. CDR3 length: 15 amino acids. The CDR3 region has the DNA TGTGCCAGCAGCTTAGTTAGCGGGAGCACAGATACGCAGTATTTT. Translated: CASSLVSGSTDTQYF.

The chain joins TRBV27 to TRBJ1-4; D call uncertain. Looked up from germline, CDR1 is MNHEY and CDR2 is SMNVEV (reference sequence). V lost 6 bases and J 8 bases, leaving 16 bases between the germline ends. CDR3 length: 14 amino acids. The CDR3 sequence: CASRESWIGEKLFF. The CDR3 coding sequence is TGTGCCAGCAGAGAAAGTTGGATTGGCGAAAAACTGTTTTTT.

A single count supports this clone. The chain carries TRBV7-2 and TRBJ2-7; D ambiguous. The germline V gene encodes CDR1 SGHTA and CDR2 FQGNSA. Trimming left V 5 bases short and J 2 bases short, with 10 bases between. This CDR3 is 13 amino acids long. In DNA, the CDR3 is TGTGCCAGCAGCCCAACAACCACCTACGAGCAGTACTTC. Its protein product is CASSPTTTYEQYF.

This chain connects TRBV2 to TRBJ2-1, with D maybe TRBD2 (6 bases). Germline V gene sequence: CDR1 SNHLY, CDR2 FYNNEI. CDR3 length: 13 residues. The V and J ends lost 6 bases and 12 bases respectively, with 18 bases between them. For the CDR3, the DNA is TGTGCCAGCAGCCGGGACTCCCTGTGGGGGCAGTTCTTC. Its protein is CASSRDSLWGQFF.

The chain links TRBV19 to TRBJ2-7; D is possibly TRBD1 or TRBD2 (6 bases each). The CDR3 loop spans 16 amino acids. V gave up 6 bases and J gave up 2 bases, with 20 bases separating them. CDR1 and CDR2 from the germline V gene are LNHDA and SQIVND (reference sequence). The CDR3 here is CASSPLGGPQTYEQYF. CDR3 DNA sequence: TGTGCCAGTAGCCCCCTGGGGGGCCCTCAAACCTACGAGCAGTACTTC.

The CDR3 sequence is CASSVSRTQETQYF. The CDR3 DNA follows: TGTGCCAGCAGCGTATCGAGGACCCAAGAGACCCAGTACTTC. The chain recombines TRBV9 with TRBJ2-5; no firm D call. CDR1 SGDLS and CDR2 YYNGEE come from the germline V gene. The CDR3 has 14 residues. V shed 1 base and J shed 1 base, with 8 bases lying between them.